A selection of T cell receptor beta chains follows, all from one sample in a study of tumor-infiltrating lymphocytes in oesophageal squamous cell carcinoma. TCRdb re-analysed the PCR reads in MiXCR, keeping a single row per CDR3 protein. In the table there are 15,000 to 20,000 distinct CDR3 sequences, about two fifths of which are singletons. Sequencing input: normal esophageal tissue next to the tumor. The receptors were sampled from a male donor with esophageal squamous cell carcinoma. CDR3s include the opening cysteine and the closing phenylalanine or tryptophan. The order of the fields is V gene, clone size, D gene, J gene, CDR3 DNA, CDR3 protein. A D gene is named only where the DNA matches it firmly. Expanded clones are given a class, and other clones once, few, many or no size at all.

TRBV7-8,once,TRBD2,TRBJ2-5,TGTGCCAGCAGCTTAGCCGGGCTAGCGGGAGGAAAAGAGACCCAGTACTTC,CASSLAGLAGGKETQYF
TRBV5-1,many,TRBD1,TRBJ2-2,TGCGCCAGCAGCTTGAGTCAGGGGGCGCGAACCGGGGAGCTGTTTTTT,CASSLSQGARTGELFF
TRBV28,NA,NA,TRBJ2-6,TGTGCCAGCAGTTTATTGTTGGGTTCACCCCTCCACTTC,CASSLLLGSPLHF
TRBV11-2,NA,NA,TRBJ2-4,TGTGCCAGCAGCTTAGTTGCCTCTCTTGACACCGGGGAGCTGTACTTC,CASSLVASLDTGELYF
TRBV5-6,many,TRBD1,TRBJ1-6,TGTGCCAGCAGCCGCAATCCTCAGACAGGGTCTTATAATTCACCCCTCCACTTT,CASSRNPQTGSYNSPLHF
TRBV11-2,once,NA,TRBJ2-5,TGTGCCAGCAGCTTAGGACGGGCGACGTACTTC,CASSLGRATYF
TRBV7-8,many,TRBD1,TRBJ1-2,TGTGCCAGCAGCTTAGACGGACAGGGGGCAGGTGGCTACACCTTC,CASSLDGQGAGGYTF
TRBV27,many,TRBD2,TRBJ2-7,TGTGCCAGCAGTTTATCGATTCCCCTAGCGGGATTCACCTACGAGCAGTACTTC,CASSLSIPLAGFTYEQYF
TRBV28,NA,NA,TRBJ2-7,TGTGCCAGCAGACCTACAGCATATAATTCACCCCTCCACTTC,CASRPTAYNSPLHF
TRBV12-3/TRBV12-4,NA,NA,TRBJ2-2,TGTGCCAGCAGCCCCCACCCCGGGGAGCTGTTTTTT,CASSPHPGELFF
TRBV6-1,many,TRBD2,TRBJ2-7,TGTGCCAGCAGTCCTCCGCTAGCGGGAGTCCACGAGCAGTACTTC,CASSPPLAGVHEQYF
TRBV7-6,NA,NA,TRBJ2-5,TGTGCCAGCAGCTTTGGGACAGCCCGCCGGGAGCAGTACTTC,CASSFGTARREQYF
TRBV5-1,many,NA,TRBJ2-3,TGCGCCAGCAGCTTGTCCAGGGGGGACACAGATACGCAGTATTTT,CASSLSRGDTDTQYF
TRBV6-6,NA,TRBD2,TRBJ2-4,TGTGCCAGCAGTTACGGGGGGGACCTGGGGGACATTCAGTACTTC,CASSYGGDLGDIQYF
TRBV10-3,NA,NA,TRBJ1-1,TGTGCCATCAGTGAGTCGACACCGAACACTGAAGCTTTCTTT,CAISESTPNTEAFF
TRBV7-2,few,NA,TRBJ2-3,TGTGCCAGCAGCCCTAGTCGCACAGATACGCAGTATTTT,CASSPSRTDTQYF
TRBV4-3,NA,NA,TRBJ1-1,TGCGCCAGCAGCCAAGATTGGAGCGGACCGAGGGCTTTCTTT,CASSQDWSGPRAFF
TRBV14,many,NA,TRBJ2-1,TGTGCCAGCAGCCAAGTCACGGGATTGCAGTTCTTC,CASSQVTGLQFF
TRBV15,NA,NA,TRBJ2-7,TGTGCCACCGGAAAAGGCGACAGCCATACCTACGAGCAGTACTTC,CATGKGDSHTYEQYF
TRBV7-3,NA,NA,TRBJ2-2,TGTGCCAGCAGCTTAAGGTCGGGACGTCCGAACACCGGGGAGCTGTTTTTT,CASSLRSGRPNTGELFF
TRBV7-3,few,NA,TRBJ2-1,TGTGCCAGCAGCTTAAATGGGGGGGCCTCGGCCAATGAGCAGTTCTTC,CASSLNGGASANEQFF
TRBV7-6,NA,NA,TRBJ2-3,TGTGCCAGCAGCTTGCCGGGGGCGCAAGATACGCAGTATTTT,CASSLPGAQDTQYF
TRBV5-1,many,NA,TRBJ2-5,TGCGCCAGCAGCTTGGATAGCGGTAGGGAGACCCAGTACTTC,CASSLDSGRETQYF
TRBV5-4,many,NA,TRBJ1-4,TGTGCCAGCAGCTTAGGCAGGGTCCAGGAAAAACTGTTTTTT,CASSLGRVQEKLFF
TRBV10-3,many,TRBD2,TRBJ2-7,TGTGCCATCAGTGGGAGAGGGGGCGGGAGGGCCTCCTACGAGCAGTACTTC,CAISGRGGGRASYEQYF
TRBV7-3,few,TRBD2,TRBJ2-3,TGTGCCAGCAGCCGGCTAGCGGGCTACACAGATACGCAGTATTTT,CASSRLAGYTDTQYF
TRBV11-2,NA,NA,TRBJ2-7,TGTGCCAGCAGCTTGGTCCGGGGGTCCTACGAGCAGTACTTC,CASSLVRGSYEQYF
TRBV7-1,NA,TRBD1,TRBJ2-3,TGTGCCACCCGATACCGGGACAGCCTGAATTCACCCCTCCACTTC,CATRYRDSLNSPLHF
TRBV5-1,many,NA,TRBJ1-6,TGCGCCAGCAGCGAACAGGATGGTTCACCCCTCCACTTT,CASSEQDGSPLHF
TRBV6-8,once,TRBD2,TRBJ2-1,TGTGCCAGCAGTTACTCGACTAGCGCCTACTCCTACAATGAGCAGTTCTTC,CASSYSTSAYSYNEQFF
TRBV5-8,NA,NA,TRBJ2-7,TGTGTCGGAGTGGGAGGAGGAATCTACGAGCAGTACTTC,CVGVGGGIYEQYF